The rows below give T cell receptor beta chains drawn from one sample of a study of shared clonotypes between healthy human individuals. Sequencing was performed with immunoSEQ multiplex PCR; in TCRdb, only in-frame clones are kept and a portion is missing. This sample has approximately 600,000 clones, with 85% to 95% found just once. Sequencing input: naive CD8+ T cells sorted from blood. These receptor sequences come from a woman under 40 in good health. The CDR3 runs from the conserved cysteine through the conserved F or W. The D gene is left open where the match is weak. Clone size is shown for a subset of rows, as once, few, many or a class of expanded clone.

size	D	J	V	CDR3	DNA
NA	NA	TRBJ2-7	TRBV5-8	CASSYYEQYF	TGTGCCAGCAGCTACTACGAGCAGTACTTC
NA	NA	TRBJ2-1	TRBV9	CASSTTWNEQFF	TGTGCCAGCAGCACAACGTGGAATGAGCAGTTCTTC
NA	NA	TRBJ2-7	TRBV11-2	CASNLGPSARYEQYF	TGTGCCAGCAACTTGGGGCCTAGCGCCCGCTACGAGCAGTACTTC
few	NA	TRBJ1-1	TRBV29-1	CSVEMNTEAFF	TGCAGCGTTGAAATGAACACTGAAGCTTTCTTT
NA	NA	TRBJ1-1	TRBV30	CAWSVLREAFF	TGTGCCTGGAGTGTACTCCGTGAAGCTTTCTTT
NA	TRBD2	TRBJ2-7	TRBV28	CASSLGRVSYEQYF	TGTGCCAGCAGTTTGGGGAGGGTGTCCTACGAGCAGTACTTC
NA	TRBD2	TRBJ2-7	TRBV7-3	CASSAFGDGRAHEQYF	TGTGCCAGCAGCGCCTTCGGAGACGGGAGGGCCCACGAGCAGTACTTC
NA	NA	TRBJ1-1	TRBV10-3	CAISESPSNTEAFF	TGTGCCATCAGTGAGTCACCATCGAACACTGAAGCTTTCTTT
NA	TRBD2	TRBJ2-7	TRBV19	CASSIGTSYEQYF	TGTGCCAGTAGCATTGGGACTAGCTACGAGCAGTACTTC
NA	NA	TRBJ2-7	TRBV11-3	CASSLGTASPGEQYF	TGTGCCAGCAGCTTAGGGACAGCCTCCCCGGGGGAGCAGTACTTC
NA	NA	TRBJ1-5	TRBV5-4	CASSLVVSTGNQPQHF	TGTGCCAGCAGCTTGGTAGTTTCGACAGGCAATCAGCCCCAGCATTTT
NA	NA	TRBJ2-1	TRBV13	CASSLRSGGLAEYNEQFF	TGTGCCAGCAGCTTACGGTCCGGGGGGCTAGCGGAGTACAATGAGCAGTTCTTC
few	NA	TRBJ1-1	TRBV19	CASSIGTEAFF	TGTGCCAGTAGTATAGGGACTGAAGCTTTCTTT
NA	NA	TRBJ1-5	TRBV10-3	CAISDGNQPQHF	TGTGCCATTAGTGATGGCAATCAGCCCCAGCATTTT
NA	TRBD2	TRBJ2-7	TRBV6-5	CASSYSTSGEQYF	TGTGCCAGCAGTTACTCGACTAGCGGAGAGCAGTACTTC
NA	TRBD2	TRBJ2-6	TRBV7-6	CASSLLAGGLPPGGANVLTF	TGTGCCAGCAGCTTACTGGCGGGAGGGCTCCCTCCTGGAGGGGCCAACGTCCTGACTTTC
NA	NA	TRBJ2-1	TRBV29-1	CSVPLGVGYNEQFF	TGCAGCGTCCCACTGGGCGTGGGCTACAATGAGCAGTTCTTC
NA	NA	TRBJ2-1	TRBV28	CASSLDRSLMNEQFF	TGTGCCAGCAGTCTGGACAGATCACTAATGAATGAGCAGTTCTTC
NA	NA	TRBJ1-1	TRBV19	CASSPSLLGNTEAFF	TGTGCCAGTAGCCCTAGTCTCCTGGGGAACACTGAAGCTTTCTTT
once	NA	TRBJ2-1	TRBV20-1	CSGVLSEQFF	TGCAGTGGTGTATTAAGTGAGCAGTTCTTC
NA	NA	TRBJ2-2	TRBV19	CASRPGNTGELFF	TGTGCCAGTAGACCGGGAAACACCGGGGAGCTGTTTTTT
NA	NA	TRBJ1-4	TRBV27	CASSLVGAEEKLFF	TGTGCCAGCAGTTTGGTAGGTGCGGAAGAAAAACTGTTTTTT
NA	TRBD1	TRBJ1-6	TRBV11-2	CASSFADGTGDRSPLHF	TGTGCCAGCAGCTTCGCCGACGGGACAGGGGACAGGTCACCCCTCCACTTT
NA	TRBD2	TRBJ2-7	TRBV4-1	CASSHEEAGTSGYEQYF	TGCGCCAGCAGCCATGAGGAAGCCGGGACTAGCGGGTACGAGCAGTACTTC
NA	NA	TRBJ2-2	TRBV6-6	CASSAGLMNTGELFF	TGTGCCAGCAGCGCCGGACTTATGAACACCGGGGAGCTGTTTTTT
NA	NA	TRBJ1-2	TRBV7-8	CASSLGADSDGYTF	TGTGCCAGCAGCTTAGGGGCGGATTCCGATGGCTACACCTTC
NA	TRBD1	TRBJ1-5	TRBV23-1	CASSPRDDRAGNQPQHF	TGCGCCAGCAGTCCCCGCGACGACAGGGCGGGCAATCAGCCCCAGCATTTT
NA	TRBD2	TRBJ2-1	TRBV19	CASSSSGTSGRAGEQFF	TGTGCCAGTAGCTCCTCCGGGACTAGCGGGAGGGCTGGGGAGCAGTTCTTC
NA	NA	TRBJ2-7	TRBV27	CASSLSQGMLAYEQYF	TGTGCCAGCAGTTTATCGCAGGGCATGCTTGCCTACGAGCAGTACTTC
few	TRBD2	TRBJ2-7	TRBV27	CASRTAGDPYEQYF	TGTGCCAGCAGGACAGCGGGGGATCCCTACGAGCAGTACTTC
NA	NA	TRBJ2-1	TRBV5-1	CASSLGLPYNEQFF	TGCGCCAGCAGCTTGGGGCTACCCTACAATGAGCAGTTCTTC
NA	NA	TRBJ1-5	TRBV28	CASSLTRSNQPQHF	TGTGCCAGCAGTTTAACTCGGAGCAATCAGCCCCAGCATTTT
once	NA	TRBJ1-2	TRBV2	CASSEGTIPGGYTF	TGTGCCAGCAGTGAAGGCACCATTCCAGGAGGCTACACCTTC
NA	NA	TRBJ2-7	TRBV11-3	CASSFGPSYEQYF	TGTGCCAGCAGCTTCGGGCCCTCCTACGAGCAGTACTTC
NA	TRBD1	TRBJ1-2	TRBV28	CASSHRPGQGALYGYTF	TGTGCCAGCAGCCACCGACCGGGACAGGGGGCTCTCTATGGCTACACCTTC
NA	TRBD2	TRBJ2-7	TRBV27	CASSPSGRKYEQYF	TGTGCCAGCAGTCCTAGCGGGAGAAAGTACGAGCAGTACTTC
once	NA	TRBJ2-2	TRBV9	CASSALTANTGELFF	TGTGCCAGCAGCGCACTAACGGCGAACACCGGGGAGCTGTTTTTT
NA	NA	TRBJ2-7	TRBV5-6	CASSLGALATSYEQYF	TGTGCCAGCAGCTTGGGGGCCCTAGCGACATCCTACGAGCAGTACTTC
NA	TRBD2	TRBJ2-7	TRBV27	CASSFSSGREYEQYF	TGTGCCAGCAGTTTCTCTAGCGGGAGGGAATACGAGCAGTACTTC
NA	NA	TRBJ2-7	TRBV19	CASSIEAGASYEQYF	TGTGCCAGTAGTATTGAGGCGGGGGCCTCCTACGAGCAGTACTTC
NA	TRBD2	TRBJ2-1	TRBV4-1	CASGLAGALYNEQFF	TGCGCCAGCGGACTAGCGGGAGCCCTCTACAATGAGCAGTTCTTC
NA	NA	TRBJ2-7	TRBV9	CASSFKGDLSYEQYF	TGTGCCAGCAGCTTCAAGGGGGACCTCTCCTACGAGCAGTACTTC
NA	NA	TRBJ2-7	TRBV9	CASSPGADSSYEQYF	TGTGCCAGCAGCCCCGGCGCGGACAGTTCCTACGAGCAGTACTTC
once	NA	TRBJ1-1	TRBV5-4	CASNNWADMNTEAFF	TGTGCCAGCAACAATTGGGCAGACATGAACACTGAAGCTTTCTTT
NA	TRBD1	TRBJ2-1	TRBV28	CASSLSRGNEQFF	TGTGCCAGCAGTTTATCCAGGGGGAATGAGCAGTTCTTC
NA	NA	TRBJ2-7	TRBV19	CASIDSSYEQYF	TGTGCCAGCATCGACAGCTCCTACGAGCAGTACTTC
NA	NA	TRBJ2-7	TRBV7-9	CASSVLLSEQYF	TGTGCCAGCAGCGTCTTGTTGTCGGAGCAGTACTTC
NA	TRBD1	TRBJ1-5	TRBV28	CASSPGTAGNQPQHF	TGTGCCAGCAGTCCGGGGACAGCGGGCAATCAGCCCCAGCATTTT
NA	TRBD1	TRBJ2-3	TRBV28	CASSSHYRGGTDTQYF	TGTGCCAGCAGTTCACATTACAGGGGGGGCACAGATACGCAGTATTTT
NA	NA	TRBJ1-2	TRBV6-1	CASNPPGHNYGYTF	TGTGCCAGCAACCCCCCGGGACACAACTATGGCTACACCTTC
NA	NA	TRBJ2-1	TRBV9	CASSVGDGSIGEQFF	TGTGCCAGCAGCGTAGGTGACGGGAGCATCGGTGAGCAGTTCTTC
NA	NA	TRBJ2-7	TRBV7-9	CASSPPGGYEQYF	TGTGCCAGCAGCCCCCCGGGCGGCTACGAGCAGTACTTC
NA	TRBD1	TRBJ1-1	TRBV29-1	CSVEDQPGGEAFF	TGCAGCGTTGAAGATCAGCCAGGGGGTGAAGCTTTCTTT
NA	TRBD2	TRBJ2-2	TRBV29-1	CSVVETSGNAGELFF	TGCAGCGTTGTTGAGACTAGCGGGAATGCCGGGGAGCTGTTTTTT
NA	NA	TRBJ1-1	TRBV25-1	CASSEVSTNTEAFF	TGTGCCAGCAGTGAGGTGTCAACAAACACTGAAGCTTTCTTT
NA	NA	TRBJ2-7	TRBV13	CASSPRLQGSEQYF	TGTGCCAGCAGCCCCAGACTACAGGGCTCCGAGCAGTACTTC
NA	NA	TRBJ1-1	TRBV5-1	CASSRKGVNTEAFF	TGCGCCAGCAGCCGTAAGGGGGTGAACACTGAAGCTTTCTTT
NA	NA	TRBJ2-1	TRBV21-1	CASSSTSGRIDNEQFF	TGTGCCAGCAGCAGCACTAGCGGGAGAATCGACAATGAGCAGTTCTTC
NA	TRBD2	TRBJ2-7	TRBV19	CASSPSLAGSIPGPYEQCF	TGTGCCAGTAGTCCCTCCCTAGCGGGGAGTATTCCGGGCCCCTACGAGCAGTGCTTC
NA	NA	TRBJ1-4	TRBV4-1	CASSQADSREKLFF	TGCGCCAGCAGCCAAGCCGACAGTCGTGAAAAACTGTTTTTT